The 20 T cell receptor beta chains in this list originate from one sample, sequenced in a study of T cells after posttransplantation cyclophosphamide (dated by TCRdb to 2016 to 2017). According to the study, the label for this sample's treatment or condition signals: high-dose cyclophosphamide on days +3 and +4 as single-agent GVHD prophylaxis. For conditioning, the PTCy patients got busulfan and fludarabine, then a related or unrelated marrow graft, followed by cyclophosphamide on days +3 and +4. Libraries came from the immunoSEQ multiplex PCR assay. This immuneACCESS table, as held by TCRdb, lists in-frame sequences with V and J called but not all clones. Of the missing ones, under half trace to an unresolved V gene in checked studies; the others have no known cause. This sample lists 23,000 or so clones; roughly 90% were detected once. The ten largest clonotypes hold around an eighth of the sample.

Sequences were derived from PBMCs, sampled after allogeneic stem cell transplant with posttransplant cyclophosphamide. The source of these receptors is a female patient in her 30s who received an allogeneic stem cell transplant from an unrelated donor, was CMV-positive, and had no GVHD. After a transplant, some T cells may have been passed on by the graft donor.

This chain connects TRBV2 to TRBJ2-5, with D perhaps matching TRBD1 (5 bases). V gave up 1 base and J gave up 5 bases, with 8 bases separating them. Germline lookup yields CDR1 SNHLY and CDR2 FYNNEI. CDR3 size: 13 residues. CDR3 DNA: TGTGCCAGCAGTGAAGAGTCAGGGGAGACCCAGTACTTC. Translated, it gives CASSEESGETQYF.

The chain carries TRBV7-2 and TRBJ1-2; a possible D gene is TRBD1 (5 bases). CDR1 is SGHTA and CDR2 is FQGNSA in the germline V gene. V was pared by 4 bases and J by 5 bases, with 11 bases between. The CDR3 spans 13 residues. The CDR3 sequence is CASSSAGVYGYTF. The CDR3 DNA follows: TGTGCCAGCAGCTCCGCGGGGGTTTATGGCTACACCTTC.

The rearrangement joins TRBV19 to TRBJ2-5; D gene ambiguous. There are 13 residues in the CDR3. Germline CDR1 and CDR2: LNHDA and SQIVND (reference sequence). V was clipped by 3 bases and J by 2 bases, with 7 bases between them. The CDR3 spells CASSISVQETQYF. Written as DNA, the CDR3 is TGTGCCAGTAGTATTTCTGTTCAAGAGACCCAGTACTTC.

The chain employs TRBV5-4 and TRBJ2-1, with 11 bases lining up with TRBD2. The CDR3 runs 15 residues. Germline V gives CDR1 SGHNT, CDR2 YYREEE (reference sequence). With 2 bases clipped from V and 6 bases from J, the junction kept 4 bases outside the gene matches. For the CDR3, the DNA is TGTGCCAGCAGCTTTAGCGGGGGGGCGTTCAATGAGCAGTTCTTC. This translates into CASSFSGGAFNEQFF.

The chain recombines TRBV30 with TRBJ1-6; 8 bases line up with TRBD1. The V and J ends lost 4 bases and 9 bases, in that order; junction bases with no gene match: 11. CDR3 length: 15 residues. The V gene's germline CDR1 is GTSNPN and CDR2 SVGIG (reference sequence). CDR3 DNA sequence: TGTGCCTGGACTGGAGAGGGGACAGGCTCTTCACCCCTCCACTTT. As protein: CAWTGEGTGSSPLHF. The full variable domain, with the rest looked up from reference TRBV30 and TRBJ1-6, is SQTIHQWPATLVQPVGSPLSLECTVEGTSNPNLYWYRQAAGRGLQLLFYSVGIGQISSEVPQNLSASRPQDRQFILSSKKLLLSDSGFYLCAWTGEGTGSSPLHFGNGTRLTVT.

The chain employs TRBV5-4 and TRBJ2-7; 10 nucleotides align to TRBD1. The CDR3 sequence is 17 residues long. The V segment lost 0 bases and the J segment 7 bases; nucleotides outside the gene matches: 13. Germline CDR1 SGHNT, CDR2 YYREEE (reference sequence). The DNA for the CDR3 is TGTGCCAGCAGCTTGGGACAGGGGGCTGATCGGTGGCGAGAGCAGTACTTC. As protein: CASSLGQGADRWREQYF.

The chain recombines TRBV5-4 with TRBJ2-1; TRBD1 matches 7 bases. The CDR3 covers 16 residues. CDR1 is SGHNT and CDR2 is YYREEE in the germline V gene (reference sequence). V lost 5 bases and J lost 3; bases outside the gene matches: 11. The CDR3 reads CASRPPGTDLYNEQFF. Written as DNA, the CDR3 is TGTGCCAGCAGACCTCCCGGGACAGACCTCTACAATGAGCAGTTCTTC. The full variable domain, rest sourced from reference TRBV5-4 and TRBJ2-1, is ETGVTQSPTHLIKTRGQQVTLRCSSQSGHNTVSWYQQALGQGPQFIFQYYREEENGRGNFPPRFSGLQFPNYSSELNVNALELDDSALYLCASRPPGTDLYNEQFFGPGTRLTVL.

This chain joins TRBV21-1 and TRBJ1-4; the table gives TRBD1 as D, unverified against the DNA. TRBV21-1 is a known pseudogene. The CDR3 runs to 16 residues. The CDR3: CASSKAREQKNEKLFF. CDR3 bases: TGTGCCAGCAGCAAAGCGCGCGAACAGAAAAATGAAAAACTGTTTTTT.

The CDR3 DNA sequence: TGTGCCAGCGGACAGCTCACTACTCCAGAAGCTTTCTTT. It translates to CASGQLTTPEAFF. The chain couples TRBV9 to TRBJ1-1, with a possible D match to TRBD1 (6 bases). CDR1 and CDR2 (germline): SGDLS, YYNGEE. CDR3 length equals 13 residues. Deletions cut 7 bases from V and 8 bases from J, with 18 bases between.

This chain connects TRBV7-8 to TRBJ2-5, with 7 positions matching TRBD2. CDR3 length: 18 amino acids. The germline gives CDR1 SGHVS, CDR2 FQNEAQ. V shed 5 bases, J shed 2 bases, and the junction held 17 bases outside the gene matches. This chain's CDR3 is CASSQVAVMDGGQETQYF. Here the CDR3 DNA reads TGTGCCAGCAGCCAGGTGGCGGTAATGGACGGGGGGCAAGAGACCCAGTACTTC.

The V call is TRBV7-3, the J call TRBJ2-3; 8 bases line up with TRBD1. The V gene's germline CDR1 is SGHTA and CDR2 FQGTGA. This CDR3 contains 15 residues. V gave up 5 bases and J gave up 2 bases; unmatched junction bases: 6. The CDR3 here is CASSPTGAVTDTQYF. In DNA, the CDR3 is TGTGCCAGCAGCCCGACAGGGGCCGTCACAGATACGCAGTATTTT.

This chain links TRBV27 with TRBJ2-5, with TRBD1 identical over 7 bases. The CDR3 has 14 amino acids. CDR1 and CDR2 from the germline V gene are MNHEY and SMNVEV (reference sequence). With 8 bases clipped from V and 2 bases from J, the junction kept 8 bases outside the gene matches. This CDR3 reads CASGQTGWQETQYF. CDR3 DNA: TGTGCCAGCGGGCAGACAGGGTGGCAAGAGACCCAGTACTTC.

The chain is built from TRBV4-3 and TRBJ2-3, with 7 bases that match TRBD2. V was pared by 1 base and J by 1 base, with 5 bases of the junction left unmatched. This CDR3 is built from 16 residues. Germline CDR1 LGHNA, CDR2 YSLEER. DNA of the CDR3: TGCGCCAGCAGCCAAGTGGGGCTAGCGGGCACAGATACGCAGTATTTT. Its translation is CASSQVGLAGTDTQYF.

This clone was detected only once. The DNA of the CDR3 is TGTGCCAGCAGCTCCCGGACAGGGGGCATTAGCAATCAGCCCCAGCATTTT. This gives the protein CASSSRTGGISNQPQHF. V gene TRBV7-3 combines with J gene TRBJ1-5; 11 bases agree with TRBD1. Germline CDR1 is SGHTA and CDR2 is FQGTGA. V lost 4 bases and J lost 0; bases outside the gene matches: 5. The CDR3 has 17 amino acids.

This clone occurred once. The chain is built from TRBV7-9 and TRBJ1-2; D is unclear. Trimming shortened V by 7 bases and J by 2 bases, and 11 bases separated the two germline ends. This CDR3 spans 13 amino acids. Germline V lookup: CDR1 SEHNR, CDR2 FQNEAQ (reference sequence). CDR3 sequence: CASKVDSNYGYTF. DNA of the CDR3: TGTGCCAGCAAAGTCGATAGCAACTATGGCTACACCTTC.

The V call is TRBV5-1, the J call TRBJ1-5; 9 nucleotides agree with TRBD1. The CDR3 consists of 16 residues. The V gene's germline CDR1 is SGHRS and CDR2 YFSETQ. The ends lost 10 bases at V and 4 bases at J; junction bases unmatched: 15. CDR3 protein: CACPQTGGVPNQPQHF. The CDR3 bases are TGCGCCTGCCCGCAGACAGGGGGGGTACCAAATCAGCCCCAGCATTTT.

The CDR3 sequence is CASSVDHSQGVITEAFF. CDR3 sequence (DNA): TGTGCCAGCAGCGTAGACCACTCACAGGGGGTGATAACTGAAGCTTTCTTT. V and J are TRBV9 and TRBJ1-1, with 8 nucleotides matching TRBD1. The CDR3 loop spans 17 amino acids. The ends lost 0 bases at V and 5 bases at J; junction bases unmatched: 12. Looked up from germline, CDR1 is SGDLS and CDR2 is YYNGEE.

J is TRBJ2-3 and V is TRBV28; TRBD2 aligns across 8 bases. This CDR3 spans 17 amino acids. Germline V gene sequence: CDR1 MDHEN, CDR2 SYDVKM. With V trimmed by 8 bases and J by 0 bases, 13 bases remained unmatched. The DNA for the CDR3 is TGTGCCAGCGGGGGTAGCGGGGAGATGTCTAGCACAGATACGCAGTATTTT. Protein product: CASGGSGEMSSTDTQYF.

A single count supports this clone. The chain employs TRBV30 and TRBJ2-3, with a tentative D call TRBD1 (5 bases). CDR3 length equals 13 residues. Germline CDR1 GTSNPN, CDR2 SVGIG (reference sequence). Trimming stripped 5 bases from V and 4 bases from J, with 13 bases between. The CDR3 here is CAWGLQGADTQYF. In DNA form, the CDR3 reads TGTGCCTGGGGGCTCCAGGGCGCAGATACGCAGTATTTT.

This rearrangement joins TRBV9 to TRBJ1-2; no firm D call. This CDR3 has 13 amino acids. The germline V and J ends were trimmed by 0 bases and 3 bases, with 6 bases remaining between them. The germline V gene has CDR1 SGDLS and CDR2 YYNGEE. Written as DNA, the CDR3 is TGTGCCAGCAGCGTAGGGGGAGACTATGGCTACACCTTC. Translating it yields CASSVGGDYGYTF.